These 24 T cell receptor beta chains were sequenced from one sample in a study of T cells expressing NK-cell markers. Following a re-call of the 5' RACE reads, TCRdb has one entry per CDR3 protein and lacks DNA. The ten most abundant clones cover less than 7.5% of a sample with some 410,000 distinct CDR3 sequences. Sequenced sample: blood T cells: a sorted CD56 or NKG2C T cell subset, CD4+ or CD8+ T cells, or bulk PBMC T cells (not recorded which). Every receptor here comes from a woman aged 18-69 years in good health.

The chain recombines TRBV13 with TRBJ1-1. Germline CDR1 PRHDT, CDR2 FYEKMQ (reference sequence). This CDR3 spans 16 amino acids. The CDR3 reads CASSLDSPGVNTEAFF.

V usage is TRBV20-1 and J usage is TRBJ2-1; the TCRdb D gene call, TRBD2, has no DNA to confirm it. Germline V gene data show CDR1 as DFQATT and CDR2 as SNEGSKA (reference sequence). The CDR3 has 16 residues. The CDR3 loop is CSARDGGLAGVGEQFF.

The V call is TRBV20-1, the J call TRBJ2-7; as DNA is missing, the TRBD1 call by TCRdb cannot be tested. The germline V gene encodes CDR1 DFQATT and CDR2 SNEGSKA (reference sequence). The CDR3 is 14 amino acids. CDR3 residues: CSARDQAGSYEQYF.

The rearrangement links TRBV5-6 to TRBJ2-7. The CDR3 contains 11 residues. Germline V gives CDR1 SGHDT, CDR2 YYEEEE. The CDR3 loop is CASSFSNEQYF. Full variable domain (missing parts from reference TRBV5-6 and TRBJ2-7): DAGVTQSPTHLIKTRGQQVTLRCSPKSGHDTVSWYQQALGQGPQFIFQYYEEEERQRGNFPDRFSGHQFPNYSSELNVNALLLGDSALYLCASSFSNEQYFGPGTRLTVT.

This chain joins TRBV20-1 and TRBJ1-5. CDR1 is DFQATT and CDR2 is SNEGSKA in the germline V gene (reference sequence). The CDR3 extends over 16 amino acids. The CDR3 spells CSAGSPNVALQAPQHF.

V usage is TRBV24-1 and J usage is TRBJ2-3. CDR1 is KGHDR, CDR2 SFDVKD, per germline. The CDR3 runs to 18 residues. The CDR3 reads CATSDPSTRQAITDTQYF.

J is TRBJ2-7 and V is TRBV7-8; the D gene TCRdb calls, TRBD2, cannot be checked with no DNA. Germline lookup yields CDR1 SGHVS and CDR2 FQNEAQ. This CDR3 has 15 amino acids. The CDR3 protein is CASSPLAGTSREQYF.

V usage is TRBV3-1 and J usage is TRBJ1-6. The CDR3 has 14 residues. Germline CDR1 is LGHDT and CDR2 is YNNKEL (reference sequence). CDR3 amino acids: CASSQDIGGSPLHF.

The chain is built from TRBV13 and TRBJ2-5; TCRdb calls TRBD1, which cannot be checked without DNA. From germline, CDR1 is PRHDT and CDR2 FYEKMQ (reference sequence). This CDR3 region has 15 residues. CDR3 sequence: CASSLGQGGLETQYF. The whole variable domain, filled in from reference TRBV13 and TRBJ2-5, reads AAGVIQSPRHLIKEKRETATLKCYPIPRHDTVYWYQQGPGQDPQFLISFYEKMQSDKGSIPDRFSAQQFSDYHSELNMSSLELGDSALYFCASSLGQGGLETQYFGPGTRLLVL.

The CDR3 here is CASSQGASGSADTQYF. V usage is TRBV4-3 and J usage is TRBJ2-3; TCRdb picks TRBD2, but there is no DNA to check that call. The CDR3 contains 16 residues. Germline CDR1 is LGHNA and CDR2 is YSLEER.

The J gene is TRBJ2-5, the V gene TRBV1; TCRdb lists TRBD1, though no DNA is available to test this call. TRBV1 is an annotated pseudogene. This CDR3 contains 16 residues. CDR3 in amino acids: CTSSQDHREVGETQYF.

The chain combines TRBV10-3 with TRBJ2-3. The CDR3 covers 15 residues. Germline lookup yields CDR1 ENHRY and CDR2 SYGVKD. CDR3 in amino acids: CAISESGTSTDTQYF.

The chain recombines TRBV28 with TRBJ2-7. Germline-derived CDR1 and CDR2 are MDHEN and SYDVKM. This CDR3 contains 12 residues. CDR3 sequence: CASSEPINEQYF.

The genes are TRBV12-3 or TRBV12-4 and TRBJ1-6. This CDR3 contains 15 residues. The CDR3 reads CASSSGTSTNSPLHF.

This chain links TRBV28 with TRBJ2-5; TCRdb calls TRBD1, which cannot be checked without DNA. Germline CDR1 MDHEN, CDR2 SYDVKM. The CDR3 runs 13 residues. The CDR3 here is CASSPWDGETQYF.

The chain employs TRBV9 and TRBJ2-1; the TCRdb D gene call, TRBD2, has no DNA to confirm it. CDR1 is SGDLS, CDR2 YYNGEE, per germline. The length of the CDR3 is 17 residues. The chain's CDR3 is CASSVGALIGAYNEQFF.

The chain recombines TRBV6-1 with TRBJ1-3. This CDR3 has 13 residues. Germline values: CDR1 MNHNS, CDR2 SASEGT. CDR3 sequence: CASSGTTGHTIYF.

The chain combines TRBV20-1 with TRBJ2-7; TCRdb returns TRBD2, unconfirmable since there is no DNA. This CDR3 has 14 residues. Germline CDR1 reads DFQATT; CDR2 reads SNEGSKA (reference sequence). Here the CDR3 reads CSAGERVFTYEQYF.

This chain uses TRBV20-1 with TRBJ1-6. Germline assignment: CDR1 DFQATT and CDR2 SNEGSKA (reference sequence). The CDR3 has 14 residues. CDR3 loop: CSASLGSTNSPLHF.

This chain connects TRBV12-3 or TRBV12-4 to TRBJ1-1; TCRdb's assignment of TRBD1 cannot be checked, as there is no DNA. The CDR3 is 12 residues long. The CDR3 is CASSLARGVAFF.

V and J are TRBV7-2 and TRBJ1-2; TCRdb names TRBD1, which stays unverified in the absence of DNA. CDR3 size: 16 residues. Germline CDR1 SGHTA, CDR2 FQGNSA. The CDR3 here is CATLRVWMPGNYGYTF.

The V gene is TRBV7-6, the J gene TRBJ1-6. The CDR3 consists of 15 residues. Germline values: CDR1 SGHVS, CDR2 FNYEAQ. CDR3 amino acids: CASSRQSSYNSPLLF.

The genes are TRBV7-3 and TRBJ2-2. The CDR3 loop spans 14 amino acids. Germline assignment: CDR1 SGHTA and CDR2 FQGTGA. CDR3 in amino acids: CASSWGANTGELFF.

The CDR3 spells CSARVMGQGALGSPLHF. The chain employs TRBV20-1 and TRBJ1-6; there is no DNA to check the TCRdb D call of TRBD1. Germline V lookup: CDR1 DFQATT, CDR2 SNEGSKA (reference sequence). The CDR3 spans 17 residues.